This entry is about one TCR beta chain. This clonotype was observed a few times. Its antigen target is currently unknown. Per-nucleotide qualities are absent, and no much larger clonotype sits a single base away. These data are taken from a study of blood T cells in healthy people across ages (dated by TCRdb to between 2015 and 2016). For the wider study: In model experiments, template switching captured roughly one uniquely barcoded TCR beta cDNA molecule for every two T cells. The study measured age-related changes in TCR beta repertoire diversity using deep sequencing normalized with unique cDNA molecular identifiers. Donors were grouped into four age groups: young (average approximately 15 years), middle-aged (39), aged (around 66) and long-lived (82). Donors of different ages were randomly distributed across sequencing lanes to avoid experimental bias. For two donors (one aged 18 to 30 and one aged 80 or older), the study analyzed two additional independent replicas of 1 million unique cDNA reads from the same blood draw. Broader findings and caveats from the paper: Compared with the aged group, more naive CD4+ T cells, fewer expanded clones and increased TCR diversity were shown by the long-lived group, suggesting age selection. Estimates of total diversity from one million sequenced T cells were regarded as lower bounds and underestimates. Because profiling used bulk unsorted PBMCs, naive and antigen-experienced compartments could not be compared conclusively. As age increased, observed TCR beta diversity per million T cells dropped in a roughly linear way, and a significant reduction was already evident by age 40. There was a strong correlation between observed TCR beta diversity and the percentage of naive T cells measured by flow cytometry. Because donor CMV infection status was unknown, age-related changes in expanded clonotypes were potentially confounded.

Donors were 39 systemically healthy Caucasian individuals from Russia aged 6 to 90 years. Each donor gave ten milliliters of peripheral blood, drawn into EDTA-treated Vacutainer tubes. PBMCs were isolated by Ficoll-Paque density-gradient centrifugation, with at least 7 million obtained per sample. Total RNA was extracted from PBMCs with Trizol reagent, with at least 5.5 micrograms obtained per sample. For every donor, flow cytometry on a PBMC aliquot measured the percentage of naive CD45RAhigh/CD27high T cells. Library creation used 5' RACE. Sequencing was performed on an Illumina HiSeq 2500. A second PCR of about 7 to 12 cycles was run with a J-beta primer mix and a sample-barcoded 5' primer. A unique molecular identifier was introduced onto each TCR beta cDNA molecule by a template-switch 5' adaptor carrying 12 random nucleotides. Each sample yielded at least 2.5 million CDR3-containing paired-end reads. First-strand cDNA was synthesized from all RNA with the Mint cDNA synthesis kit, primed by a TRBC-specific oligonucleotide. After uracil-DNA glycosylase treatment, a first 18-cycle PCR used universal primers M1SS and BC2_uni_R on all cDNA. Turning to the authors' computational methods: Normalization of each sample was performed by random selection of 1 million high-quality reads, each carrying a distinct molecular identifier. Instead of being binned into consensus sequences, reads that shared molecular identifiers were thrown out. CDR3 identification, clonotype clustering and error correction used MiTCR with a Q25 quality threshold and the strictest error-elimination algorithm. A nonparametric unseen species model using Euler transformation provided a lower-bound estimate of total TCR beta diversity. The public reads were quality trimmed at Q25 with fastp and then assembled into clones with MiXCR by TCRdb, keeping productive beta chains. Each entry merges the rows of one CDR3 protein and shows their most common DNA and genes. The V and J calls shown here were made by TCRdb, not taken from the authors' results. This sample gives more than 550,000 distinct CDR3 sequences in total; 20% to 25% of them show up just once. Together, the top ten hold 20% to 25% of the sample.

The sequence derives from a man in his 70s in good health. Sequencing was carried out using blood.

The DNA reads TGTGCCAGCTCACCAATATCCCGCTCCTACAATGAGCAGTTCTTC. Translation gives CASSPISRSYNEQFF. The chain employs TRBV18 and TRBJ2-1, with no reliable assignment of the D segment. According to the germline V gene, CDR1 reads KGHSH and CDR2 reads LQKENI. The CDR3 numbers 15 residues from cysteine through phenylalanine. This entry keeps only the CDR3 DNA: 45 bases, framed from base 1. Between the V and J ends, shortened by 2 bases and 0 bases respectively, the junction contains 8 bases.